This T cell receptor beta chain was observed in a study of cytotoxic CD8 clonotypes in ibrutinib-treated CLL. Sequencing was performed with immunoSEQ multiplex PCR; in TCRdb, only in-frame clones are kept and a portion is missing. Among around 24,000 clones listed, about 81% were seen once. Trimming took off 5 bases at V and 1 base at J, with 10 bases between the two ends. The CDR3 is 13 amino acids. The germline CDR1 and CDR2 sequences are GTSNPN and SVGIG (reference sequence). This receptor was obtained from a human donor with chronic lymphocytic leukemia. The sample here was PBMCs, taken before ibrutinib treatment. The chain uses TRBV30 and TRBJ2-3; D is ambiguous. The CDR3 spells CAWYGPGTDTQYF. The CDR3 region has the DNA TGTGCCTGGTATGGCCCCGGCACAGATACGCAGTATTTT.